Given below is one TCR beta chain in context. The germline V gene has CDR1 SGHTA and CDR2 FQGNSA. Losses at the gene ends were 5 bases for V and 5 bases for J; bases not matched to a gene: 3. The length of the CDR3 is 13 residues. Sequencing was performed with immunoSEQ multiplex PCR; in TCRdb, only in-frame clones are kept and a portion is missing. The sample holds about 83,000 clones; around 86% are singletons and the top ten take less than 0.75%. This record comes from a study of OX40 agonist ivuxolimab in advanced cancers. Sequenced here: CD4+ or CD8+ T cells sorted from blood, sampled in a trial of the OX40 agonist ivuxolimab. The rearrangement joins TRBV7-2 to TRBJ2-3; 8 positions agree with TRBD2. The receptor comes from an adult with an advanced solid tumor such as melanoma, head and neck, liver or kidney cancer. The CDR3 bases are TGTGCCAGCAGCCCGGGGGGGGAAGATACGCAGTATTTT. This gives the protein CASSPGGEDTQYF. Looking up the rest from reference TRBV7-2 and TRBJ2-3 gives the full variable domain: GAGVSQSPSNKVTEKGKDVELRCDPISGHTALYWYRQSLGQGLEFLIYFQGNSAPDKSGLPSDRFSAERTGGSVSTLTIQRTQQEDSAVYLCASSPGGEDTQYFGPGTRLTVL.